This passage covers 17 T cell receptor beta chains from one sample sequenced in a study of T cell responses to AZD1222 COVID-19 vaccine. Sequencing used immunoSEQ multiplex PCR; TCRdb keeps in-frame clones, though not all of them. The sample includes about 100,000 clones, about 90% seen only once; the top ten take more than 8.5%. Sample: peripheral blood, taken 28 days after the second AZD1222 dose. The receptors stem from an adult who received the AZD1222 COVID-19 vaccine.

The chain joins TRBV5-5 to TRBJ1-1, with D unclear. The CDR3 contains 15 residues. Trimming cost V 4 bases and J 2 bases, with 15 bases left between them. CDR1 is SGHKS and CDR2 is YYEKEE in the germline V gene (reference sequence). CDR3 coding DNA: TGTGCCAGCAGCCCAGCTAGTCCCAGTAACACTGAAGCTTTCTTT. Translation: CASSPASPSNTEAFF.

The CDR3 nucleotides are TGTGCCAGCAGTTTTTGGGGGACTAATGAAAAACTGTTTTTT. Protein product: CASSFWGTNEKLFF. The rearrangement links TRBV28 to TRBJ1-4, with D possibly being TRBD1 (5 bases). Trimming stripped 3 bases from V and 2 bases from J, with 7 bases between. Germline V gives CDR1 MDHEN, CDR2 SYDVKM. The CDR3 extends over 14 amino acids.

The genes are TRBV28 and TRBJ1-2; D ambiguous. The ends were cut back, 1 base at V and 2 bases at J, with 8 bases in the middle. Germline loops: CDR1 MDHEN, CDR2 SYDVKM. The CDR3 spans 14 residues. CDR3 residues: CASSLSAVNYGYTF. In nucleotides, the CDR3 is TGTGCCAGCAGTTTATCGGCGGTGAACTATGGCTACACCTTC.

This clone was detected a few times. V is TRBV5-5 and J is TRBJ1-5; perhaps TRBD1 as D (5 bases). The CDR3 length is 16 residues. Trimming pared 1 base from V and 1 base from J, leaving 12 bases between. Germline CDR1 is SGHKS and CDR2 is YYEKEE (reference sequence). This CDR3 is CASSLRRALSNQPQHF. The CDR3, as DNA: TGTGCCAGCAGCTTGCGCAGGGCGCTCAGCAATCAGCCCCAGCATTTT.

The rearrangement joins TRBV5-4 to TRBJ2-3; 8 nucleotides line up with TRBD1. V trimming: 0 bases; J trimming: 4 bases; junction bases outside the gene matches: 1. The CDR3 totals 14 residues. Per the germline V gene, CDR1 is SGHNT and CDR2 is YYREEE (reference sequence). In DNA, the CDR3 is TGTGCCAGCAGCTTGGAACAGGGGGCAGATACGCAGTATTTT. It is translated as CASSLEQGADTQYF.

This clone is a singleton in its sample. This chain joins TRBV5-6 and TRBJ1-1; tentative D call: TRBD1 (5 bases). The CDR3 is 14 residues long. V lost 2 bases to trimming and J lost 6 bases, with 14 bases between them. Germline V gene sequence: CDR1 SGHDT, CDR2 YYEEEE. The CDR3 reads CASSFSGDSPEAFF. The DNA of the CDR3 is TGTGCCAGCAGCTTTTCGGGGGATAGTCCTGAAGCTTTCTTT.

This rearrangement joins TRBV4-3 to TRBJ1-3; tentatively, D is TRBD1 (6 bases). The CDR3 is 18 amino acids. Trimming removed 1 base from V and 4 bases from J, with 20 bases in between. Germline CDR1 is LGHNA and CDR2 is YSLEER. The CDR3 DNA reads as TGCGCCAGCAGCCAAGTAGTCTTCGGAGGACAGCCCGGAAACACCATATATTTT. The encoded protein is CASSQVVFGGQPGNTIYF.

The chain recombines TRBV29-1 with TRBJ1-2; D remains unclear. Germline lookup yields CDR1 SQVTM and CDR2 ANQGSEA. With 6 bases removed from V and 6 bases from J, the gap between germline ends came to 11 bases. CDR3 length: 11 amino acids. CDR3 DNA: TGCAGCGTAGGTCAGGAGGATGGCTACACCTTC. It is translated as CSVGQEDGYTF.

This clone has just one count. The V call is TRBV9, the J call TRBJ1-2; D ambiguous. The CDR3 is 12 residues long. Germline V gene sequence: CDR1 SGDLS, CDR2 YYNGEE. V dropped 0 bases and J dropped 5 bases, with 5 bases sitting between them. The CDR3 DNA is TGTGCCAGCAGCGTAGGGCGGTATGGCTACACCTTC. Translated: CASSVGRYGYTF.

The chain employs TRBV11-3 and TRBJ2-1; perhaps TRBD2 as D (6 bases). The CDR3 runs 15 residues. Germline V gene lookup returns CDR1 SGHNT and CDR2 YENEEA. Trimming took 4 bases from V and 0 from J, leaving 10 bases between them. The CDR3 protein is CASSSRDSSYNEQFF. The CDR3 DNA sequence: TGTGCCAGCAGCTCACGGGACTCCTCCTACAATGAGCAGTTCTTC.

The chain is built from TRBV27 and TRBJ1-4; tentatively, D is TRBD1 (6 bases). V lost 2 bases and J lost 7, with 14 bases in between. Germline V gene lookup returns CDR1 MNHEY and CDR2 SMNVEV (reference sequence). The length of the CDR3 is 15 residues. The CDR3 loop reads CASSLVRDTGEKLFF. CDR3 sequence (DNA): TGTGCCAGCAGTTTAGTACGGGACACCGGTGAAAAACTGTTTTTT. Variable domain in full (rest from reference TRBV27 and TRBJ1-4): EAQVTQNPRYLITVTGKKLTVTCSQNMNHEYMSWYRQDPGLGLRQIYYSMNVEVTDKGDVPEGYKVSRKEKRNFPLILESPSPNQTSLYFCASSLVRDTGEKLFFGSGTQLSVL.

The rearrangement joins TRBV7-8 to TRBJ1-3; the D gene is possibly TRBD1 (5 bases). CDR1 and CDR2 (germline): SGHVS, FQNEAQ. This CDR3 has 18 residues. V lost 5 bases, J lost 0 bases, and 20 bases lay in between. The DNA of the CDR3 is TGTGCCAGCAGCATAACTCTCACCGGGACCGACTCTGGAAACACCATATATTTT. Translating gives CASSITLTGTDSGNTIYF. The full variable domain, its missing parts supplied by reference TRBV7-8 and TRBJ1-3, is GAGVSQSPRYKVAKRGQDVALRCDPISGHVSLFWYQQALGQGPEFLTYFQNEAQLDKSGLPSDRFFAERPEGSVSTLKIQRTQQEDSAVYLCASSITLTGTDSGNTIYFGEGSWLTVV.

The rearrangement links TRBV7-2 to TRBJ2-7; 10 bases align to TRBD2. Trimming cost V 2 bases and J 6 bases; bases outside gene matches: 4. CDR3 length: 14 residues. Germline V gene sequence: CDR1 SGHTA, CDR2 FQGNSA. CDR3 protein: CASSLKRGGSEQYF. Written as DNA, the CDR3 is TGTGCCAGCAGCTTAAAGCGGGGGGGCTCCGAGCAGTACTTC. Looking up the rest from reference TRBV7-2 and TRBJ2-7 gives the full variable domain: GAGVSQSPSNKVTEKGKDVELRCDPISGHTALYWYRQSLGQGLEFLIYFQGNSAPDKSGLPSDRFSAERTGGSVSTLTIQRTQQEDSAVYLCASSLKRGGSEQYFGPGTRLTVT.

The CDR3 sequence: CAISVSGSYGYTF. For the CDR3, the DNA is TGTGCCATCAGTGTTTCGGGTAGCTATGGCTACACCTTC. This chain joins TRBV10-3 and TRBJ1-2; no clear D gene. Germline V lookup: CDR1 ENHRY, CDR2 SYGVKD. CDR3 length equals 13 residues. The germline V and J ends were trimmed by 4 bases and 4 bases, with 10 bases remaining between them.

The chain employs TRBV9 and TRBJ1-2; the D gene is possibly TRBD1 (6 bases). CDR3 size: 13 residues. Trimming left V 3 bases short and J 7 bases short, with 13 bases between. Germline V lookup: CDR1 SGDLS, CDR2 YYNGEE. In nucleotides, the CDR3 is TGTGCCAGCAGCGACCCGGGACACTCTGGCTACACCTTC. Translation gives CASSDPGHSGYTF.

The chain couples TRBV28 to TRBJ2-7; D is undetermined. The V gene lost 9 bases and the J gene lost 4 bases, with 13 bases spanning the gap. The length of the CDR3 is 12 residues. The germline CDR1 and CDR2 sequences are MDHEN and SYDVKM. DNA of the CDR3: TGTGCCAGTTTGGAGCGACCGTACGAGCAGTACTTC. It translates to CASLERPYEQYF.

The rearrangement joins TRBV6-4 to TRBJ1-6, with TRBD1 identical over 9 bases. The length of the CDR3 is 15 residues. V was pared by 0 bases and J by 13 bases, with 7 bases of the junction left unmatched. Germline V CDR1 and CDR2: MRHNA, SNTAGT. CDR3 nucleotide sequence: TGTGCCAGCAGTGACTCGTTGACAGGGGGGGCTCCCCTCCACTTT. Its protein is CASSDSLTGGAPLHF.